The clone carrying this TCR beta chain was counted ten times or more. Its antigen is undetermined. Germline V CDR1 and CDR2: SGHVS, FNYEAQ. This CDR3 spans 16 amino acids. V was cut by 4 bases and J by 7 bases, with 17 bases left in between. This sample is part of a study of glioma-infiltrating T cells. Overall study results and limits: Above-expected tissue-blood divergence occurred in all gliomas, most in low-grade ones.

Amplification of TCR alpha and beta CDR3 regions from RNA used iRepertoire nested multiplex PCR. One-step reverse transcription and amplification started from about 100-400 ng of tissue mRNA or PBMC total RNA. Each CDR3 protein gets one entry after TCRdb re-called the multiplex PCR reads with MiXCR. Of tens of thousands of distinct CDR3 sequences in the sample, around 40% were seen once. The TCR was taken from a human donor with low-grade glioma or glioblastoma, undergoing nonglioma brain surgery, or in good health (not recorded which). The sequenced material came from glioma tissue, nonneoplastic brain tissue, or PBMCs (not recorded which). The rearrangement uses TRBV7-6 and TRBJ1-6; D might be TRBD1 (5 bases). CDR3 bases: TGTGCCAGCAGCTGGGAACAGGCGCCACAAAATTCACCCCTCCACTTT. Its translation is CASSWEQAPQNSPLHF.